What follows are 2 T cell receptor beta chains derived from one specimen sequenced in a study of T cells after yellow fever vaccination. TCRdb fed the 5' RACE reads into MiXCR, producing one record per CDR3 protein. There are about 240,000 distinct CDR3 sequences in the sample; less than 8.5% occur only once, and more than 0.8% lies in the top ten. The source material was CD4+ T cells sorted from PBMCs, sampled 15 days after the yellow fever booster vaccination. These receptors originate from a man younger than 45 who received the YFV17D yellow fever vaccine.

Worth noting for this clonotype: It may be a read error: a sequence one base away is much more abundant. The chain has TRBV11-3 and TRBJ2-1; 7 nucleotides match TRBD2. Per germline, CDR1 SGHNT and CDR2 YENEEA. V lost 5 bases, J lost 10 bases, and 14 bases stayed unmatched. The CDR3 runs 15 residues. The chain's CDR3 is CASSRSRGGPVEQFF. The CDR3 nucleotides read TGTGCCAGCAGCAGATCCCGGGGAGGGCCCGTGGAGCAGTTCTTC.

This clonotype showed up just once. Sequence at one end of the junction differs from germline and may be a read error. V is TRBV24-1 and J is TRBJ2-2, with 14 bases that match TRBD2. The germline CDR1 and CDR2 sequences are KGHDR and SFDVKD. The CDR3 loop spans 19 amino acids. For the CDR3, the DNA is TGTGTCACCAGTGATTCGGCGGGACTAGCGGGAGTCAACACCGGGGAGCTGTTTTTT. Protein product: CVTSDSAGLAGVNTGELFF.